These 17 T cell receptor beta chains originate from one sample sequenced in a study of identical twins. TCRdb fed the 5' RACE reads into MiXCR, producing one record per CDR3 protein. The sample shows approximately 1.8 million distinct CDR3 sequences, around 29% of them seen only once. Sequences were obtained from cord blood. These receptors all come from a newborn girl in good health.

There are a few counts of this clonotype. The CDR3 spells CASSQPNLARSYNEQFF. CDR3 DNA sequence: TGCGCCAGCAGCCAACCCAACCTAGCGCGCTCCTACAATGAGCAGTTCTTC. This chain uses TRBV4-1 with TRBJ2-1; TRBD2 might be the D (6 bases). The CDR3 is made up of 17 amino acids. Trimming removed 2 bases from V and 0 bases from J, with 14 bases in between. Germline CDR1 MGHRA, CDR2 YSYEKL.

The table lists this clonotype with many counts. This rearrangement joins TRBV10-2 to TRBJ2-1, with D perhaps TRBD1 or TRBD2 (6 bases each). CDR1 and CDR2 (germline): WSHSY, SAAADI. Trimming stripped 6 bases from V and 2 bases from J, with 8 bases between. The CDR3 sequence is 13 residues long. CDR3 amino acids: CASSGGPYNEQFF. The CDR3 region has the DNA TGCGCCAGCAGCGGGGGCCCCTACAATGAGCAGTTCTTC.

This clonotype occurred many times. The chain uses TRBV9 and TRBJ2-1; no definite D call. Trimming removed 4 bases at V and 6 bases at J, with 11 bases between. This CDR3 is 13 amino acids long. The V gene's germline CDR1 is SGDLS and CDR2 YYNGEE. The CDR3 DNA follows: TGTGCCAGCAGCCCGGCTCCTTCCAATGAGCAGTTCTTC. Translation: CASSPAPSNEQFF.

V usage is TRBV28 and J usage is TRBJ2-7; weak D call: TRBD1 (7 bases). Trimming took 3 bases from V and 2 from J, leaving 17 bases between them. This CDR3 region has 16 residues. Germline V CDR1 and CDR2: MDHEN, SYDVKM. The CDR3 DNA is TGTGCCAGCAGTTTGTATAGGCAGGGGGAGGCCTACGAGCAGTACTTC. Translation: CASSLYRQGEAYEQYF.

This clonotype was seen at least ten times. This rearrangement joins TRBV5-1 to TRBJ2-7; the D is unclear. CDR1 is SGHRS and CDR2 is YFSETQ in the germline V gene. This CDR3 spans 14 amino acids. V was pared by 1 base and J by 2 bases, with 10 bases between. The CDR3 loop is CASSLTDSTYEQYF. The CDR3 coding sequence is TGCGCCAGCAGCTTGACAGACTCCACCTACGAGCAGTACTTC.

The CDR3 DNA reads as TGTGCCAGCAGCTTACGTTTGTCGGGAGAGACCCAGTACTTC. This gives the protein CASSLRLSGETQYF. This rearrangement joins TRBV11-2 to TRBJ2-5; D remains unclear. This CDR3 is built from 14 residues. CDR1 SGHAT and CDR2 FQNNGV come from the germline V gene. Trimming took 2 bases from V and 4 from J, leaving 11 bases between them.

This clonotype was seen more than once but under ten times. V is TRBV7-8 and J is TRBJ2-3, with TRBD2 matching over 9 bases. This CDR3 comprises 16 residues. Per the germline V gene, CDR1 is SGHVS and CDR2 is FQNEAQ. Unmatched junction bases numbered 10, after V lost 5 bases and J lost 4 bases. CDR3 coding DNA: TGTGCCAGCAGCCCGCGGCGGGGGGGATTTTCAGATACGCAGTATTTT. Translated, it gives CASSPRRGGFSDTQYF.

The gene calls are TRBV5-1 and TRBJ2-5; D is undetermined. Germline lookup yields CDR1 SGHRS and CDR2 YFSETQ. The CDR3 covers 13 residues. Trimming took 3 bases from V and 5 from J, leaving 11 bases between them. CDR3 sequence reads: CASSSYRLETQYF. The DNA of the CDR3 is TGCGCCAGCAGCTCTTACCGATTGGAGACCCAGTACTTC. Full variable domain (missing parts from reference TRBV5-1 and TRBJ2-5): KAGVTQTPRYLIKTRGQQVTLSCSPISGHRSVSWYQQTPGQGLQFLFEYFSETQRNKGNFPGRFSGRQFSNSRSEMNVSTLELGDSALYLCASSSYRLETQYFGPGTRLLVL.

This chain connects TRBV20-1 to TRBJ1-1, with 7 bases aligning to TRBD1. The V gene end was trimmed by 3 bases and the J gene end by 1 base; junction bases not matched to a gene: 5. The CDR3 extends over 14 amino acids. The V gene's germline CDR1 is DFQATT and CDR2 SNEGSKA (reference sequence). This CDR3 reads CSARSAGGNTEAFF. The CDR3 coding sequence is TGCAGTGCTAGGTCGGCAGGGGGGAACACTGAAGCTTTCTTT.

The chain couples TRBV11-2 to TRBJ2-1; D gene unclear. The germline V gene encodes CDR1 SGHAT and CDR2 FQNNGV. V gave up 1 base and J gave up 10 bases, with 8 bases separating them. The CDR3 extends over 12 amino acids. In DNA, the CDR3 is TGTGCCAGCAGCTTAGCCTTCCACGAGCAGTTCTTC. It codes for CASSLAFHEQFF.

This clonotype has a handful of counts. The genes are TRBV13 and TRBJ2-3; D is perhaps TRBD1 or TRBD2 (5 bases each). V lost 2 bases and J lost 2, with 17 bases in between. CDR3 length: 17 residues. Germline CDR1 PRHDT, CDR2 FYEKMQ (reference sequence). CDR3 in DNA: TGTGCCAGCAGCTTAAGAGGGGCTCTAGTGGTCACAGATACGCAGTATTTT. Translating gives CASSLRGALVVTDTQYF.

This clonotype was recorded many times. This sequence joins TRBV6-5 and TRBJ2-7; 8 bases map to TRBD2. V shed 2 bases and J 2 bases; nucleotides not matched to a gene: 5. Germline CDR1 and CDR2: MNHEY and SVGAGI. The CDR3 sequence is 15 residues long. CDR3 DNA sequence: TGTGCCAGCAGTTACGGGGCGGGAGGTACCTACGAGCAGTACTTC. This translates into CASSYGAGGTYEQYF.

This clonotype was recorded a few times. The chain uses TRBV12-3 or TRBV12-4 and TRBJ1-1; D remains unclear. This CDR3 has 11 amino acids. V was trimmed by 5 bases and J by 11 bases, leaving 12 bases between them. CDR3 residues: CASSPGRSAFF. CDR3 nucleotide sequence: TGTGCCAGCAGTCCCGGTAGAAGTGCTTTCTTT.

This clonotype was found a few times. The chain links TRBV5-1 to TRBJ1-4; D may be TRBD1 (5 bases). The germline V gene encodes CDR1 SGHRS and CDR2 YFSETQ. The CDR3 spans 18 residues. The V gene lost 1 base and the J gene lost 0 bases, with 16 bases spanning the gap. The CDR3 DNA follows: TGCGCCAGCAGCTTGCGTTTCTTACAGGCCACAACTAATGAAAAACTGTTTTTT. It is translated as CASSLRFLQATTNEKLFF.

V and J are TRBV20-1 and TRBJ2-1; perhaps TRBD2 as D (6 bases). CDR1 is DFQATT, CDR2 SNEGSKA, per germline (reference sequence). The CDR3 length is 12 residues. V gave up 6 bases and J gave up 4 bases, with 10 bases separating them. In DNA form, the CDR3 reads TGCAGTGCCCAGGAGGGGTACAATGAGCAGTTCTTC. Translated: CSAQEGYNEQFF.

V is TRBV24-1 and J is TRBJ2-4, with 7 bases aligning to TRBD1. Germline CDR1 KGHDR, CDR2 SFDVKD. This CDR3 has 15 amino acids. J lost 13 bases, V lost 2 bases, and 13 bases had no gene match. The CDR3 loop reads CATSDSSGGNNEQYF. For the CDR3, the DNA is TGTGCCACCAGTGATTCGTCAGGGGGAAACAATGAGCAGTACTTC.

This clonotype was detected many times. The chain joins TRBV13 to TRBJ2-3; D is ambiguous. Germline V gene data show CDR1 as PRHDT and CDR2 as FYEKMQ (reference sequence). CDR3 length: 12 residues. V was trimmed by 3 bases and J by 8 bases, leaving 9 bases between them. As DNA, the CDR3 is TGTGCCAGCAGCTTTGGAGTGGTTACGCAGTATTTT. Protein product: CASSFGVVTQYF.